This T cell receptor beta chain was sequenced during a study of blood T cell repertoires in COVID-19. Study-level information: Researchers got acute and convalescent COVID-19 samples from the United States, Italy and Spain.

This CDR3 is 14 amino acids long. Trimming stripped 0 bases from V and 3 bases from J, with 9 bases between. The germline V gene has CDR1 MNHNS and CDR2 SASEGT. Original methodology: From reference gene primer amplification, estimates of nucleated cell counts were derived. Produced via immunoSEQ multiplex PCR; TCRdb's table is partial and in-frame only. From that table come the V and J calls and clone size; the DNA was used to work out D and trimming. The sample contains approximately 470,000 clones, around 90% of which appear only once. Participants were placed into cohorts based on the clinical history they reported. About this clone itself: Distinct nucleotide sequences in the sample also encode this CDR3.

The sample taken for sequencing was PBMCs or T cells enriched from blood (not recorded which). V gene TRBV6-1 combines with J gene TRBJ2-7, with D maybe TRBD1 (6 bases). The source of this sequence is a woman between 18 and 29 years old who had recovered from COVID-19. The CDR3, as DNA: TGTGCCAGCAGTGAAGCGGGACAACTCTACGAGCAGTACTTC. Encoded protein: CASSEAGQLYEQYF.